This T cell receptor beta chain was captured by sequencing in a study of cytomegalovirus exposure and HLA in healthy donors. With 60 Vbeta and 13 Jbeta primers, the PCR was carried out. Method: immunoSEQ multiplex PCR; TCRdb's copy keeps in-frame clones and lacks some. The sample contains approximately 81,000 clones, over 65% of which appear only once. J lost 0 bases, V lost 7 bases, and 6 bases had no gene match. CDR3 length equals 15 residues. Per germline, CDR1 SEHNR and CDR2 FQNEAQ (reference sequence). The sequencing input was PBMCs. The chain combines TRBV7-9 with TRBJ2-1; 7 nucleotides line up with TRBD2. The source of this sequence is a man aged 40-49 years in good health and CMV-seropositive. CDR3 residues: CASTPPSGSYNEQFF. The CDR3 nucleotides read TGTGCCAGCACCCCCCCTAGCGGCTCCTACAATGAGCAGTTCTTC. Full variable domain (rest looked up from reference TRBV7-9 and TRBJ2-1): DTGVSQNPRHKITKRGQNVTFRCDPISEHNRLYWYRQTLGQGPEFLTYFQNEAQLEKSRLLSDRFSAERPKGSFSTLEIQRTEQGDSAMYLCASTPPSGSYNEQFFGPGTRLTVL.